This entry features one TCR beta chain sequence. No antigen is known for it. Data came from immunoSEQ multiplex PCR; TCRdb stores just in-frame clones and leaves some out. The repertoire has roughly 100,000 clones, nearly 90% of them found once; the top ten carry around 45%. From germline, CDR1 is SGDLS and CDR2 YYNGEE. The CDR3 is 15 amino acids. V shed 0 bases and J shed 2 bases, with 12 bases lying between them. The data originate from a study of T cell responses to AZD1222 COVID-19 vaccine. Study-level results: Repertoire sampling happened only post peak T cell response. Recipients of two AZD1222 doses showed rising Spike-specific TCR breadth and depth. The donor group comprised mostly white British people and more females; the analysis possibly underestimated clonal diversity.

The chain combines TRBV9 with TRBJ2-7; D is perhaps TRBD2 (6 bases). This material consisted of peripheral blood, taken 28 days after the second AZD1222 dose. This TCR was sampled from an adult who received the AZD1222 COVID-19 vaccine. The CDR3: CASSVGSSETYEQYF. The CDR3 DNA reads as TGTGCCAGCAGCGTAGGTTCTAGCGAGACCTACGAGCAGTACTTC.